This is a list of T cell receptor beta chains from one sample in a study of beta chain features in type 1 diabetes. The table came from immunoSEQ multiplex PCR; TCRdb's copy has only in-frame clones and leaves some out. The table shows about 300,000 clones, with approximately 12% occurring only once. Sequencing used naive CD4+ T cells from blood. The receptors originated from a young woman with type 1 diabetes. CDR3s include the opening cysteine and the closing phenylalanine or tryptophan. The D gene is left open where the match is weak. Not every row has a clone size; where given, it reads once, few, many or a size class.

d_call	v_call	clone_size	j_call	cdr3_nt	cdr3_aa
-	TRBV30	-	TRBJ2-7	TGTGCCTGGAGTGTAGAAGGGGGTGACGAGCAGTACTTC	CAWSVEGGDEQYF
-	TRBV29-1	-	TRBJ1-1	TGCAGCGTTGTTAGCCTTAACACTGAAGCTTTCTTT	CSVVSLNTEAFF
-	TRBV4-3	-	TRBJ2-1	TGCGCCAGCAGCCGGCGCCCGATCGGGTCCTACAATGAGCAGTTCTTC	CASSRRPIGSYNEQFF
TRBD2	TRBV9	-	TRBJ2-3	TGTGCCAGCAGCGTTCCGACCCGGACTAGCGGGAGCCCCGATACGCAGTATTTT	CASSVPTRTSGSPDTQYF
-	TRBV5-4	few	TRBJ1-1	TGTGCCAGCAGCTCTCAGTCCTCGGAAGCTTTCTTT	CASSSQSSEAFF
TRBD1	TRBV30	few	TRBJ2-7	TGTGCCTGGAGTGTCCGACAGGGGCTGGACGAGCAGTACTTC	CAWSVRQGLDEQYF
-	TRBV18	few	TRBJ1-1	TGTGCCAGCTCACCAGAGTATCCGAACACTGAAGCTTTCTTT	CASSPEYPNTEAFF
-	TRBV9	few	TRBJ2-5	TGTGCCAGCAGCGTGGGTCTAGCCCTCCAAGAGACCCAGTACTTC	CASSVGLALQETQYF
TRBD2	TRBV4-1	few	TRBJ2-1	TGCGCCAGCAGCCAAGAAGGCCTAGCGGGTGCTTACAATGAGCAGTTCTTC	CASSQEGLAGAYNEQFF
TRBD2	TRBV29-1	-	TRBJ2-7	TGCAGCGTTGGAGGTTCCAAGCGGGGAAAAAGCTCCTACGAGCAGTACTTC	CSVGGSKRGKSSYEQYF
-	TRBV19	few	TRBJ1-2	TGTGCCAGTAGTATATACACTGGGGGGTATGGCTACACCTTC	CASSIYTGGYGYTF
-	TRBV7-8	few	TRBJ2-5	TGTGCCAGCAGCTTAGGATCGGGTCGGGAGACCCAGTACTTC	CASSLGSGRETQYF
-	TRBV5-1	-	TRBJ1-5	TGCGCCAGCAATCGGATTGGGACAAGCAATCAGCCCCAGCATTTT	CASNRIGTSNQPQHF
-	TRBV5-1	few	TRBJ2-5	TGCGCCAGCAGCTTGGCAGGGGAGACCCAGTACTTC	CASSLAGETQYF